This TCR beta chain was observed in a study of neurological immune-mediated disorders. There are a few counts of this clonotype. TCRdb analysed the 5' RACE reads with MiXCR anew, one entry per CDR3 protein. This sample has 55,000 to 75,000 distinct CDR3 sequences, with 5.2% found just once. The CDR3 consists of 13 residues. Trimming stripped 3 bases from V and 6 bases from J, with 14 bases between. CDR1 is DFQATT and CDR2 is SNEGSKA in the germline V gene (reference sequence). The genes are TRBV20-1 and TRBJ1-2; maybe TRBD1 (5 bases). The sequenced sample was PBMCs. This sequence originates from a woman younger than 45 with multiple sclerosis. The CDR3 spells CSASYTGVHGYTF. CDR3 in DNA: TGCAGTGCTAGTTATACGGGGGTACATGGCTACACCTTC.